A single sample gave rise to the 23 T cell receptor beta chains below, sequenced in a study of regulatory T cells in long-lasting Graves disease. Arm-PCR of CDR3 regions and iRepertoire HTBI primers were used to build TCR beta libraries. TCRdb reanalysed the multiplex PCR reads using MiXCR and keeps one entry per CDR3 protein. The top ten clones hold 40% to 55% of a sample with approximately 690,000 distinct CDR3 sequences, about 32% of them seen once. Time point meaning: persistent/refractory GD, antithyroid drugs over 5 years with positive TRAb. PBMCs provided the RNA from which the TCR library was made. Sample: peripheral blood mononuclear cells (PBMCs), taken when the disease was refractory, from a patient treated with antithyroid drugs. Receptor source: a female donor with Graves disease.

The rearrangement uses TRBV14 and TRBJ1-2; D gene uncertain. Trimming pared 5 bases from V and 7 bases from J, leaving 17 bases between. This CDR3 is built from 14 residues. Per germline, CDR1 SGHDN and CDR2 FVKESK. In DNA, the CDR3 is TGTGCCAGCAGCTCTTCAGGTGCATTCTTTGGCTACACCTTC. Amino acids: CASSSSGAFFGYTF.

This clonotype has a single count. The chain combines TRBV12-3 or TRBV12-4 with TRBJ2-7; D might be TRBD1 or TRBD2, each matching 5 bases. This CDR3 has 15 amino acids. V was trimmed by 6 bases and J by 4 bases, leaving 19 bases between them. CDR3 bases: TGTGCCAGCAGACCCGGGACCGTTTCCTCATACGAGCAGTACTTC. It yields the protein CASRPGTVSSYEQYF.

This clonotype was recorded at least ten times. This sequence joins TRBV27 and TRBJ2-1; D tentatively reads TRBD1 or TRBD2 (5 bases each). The CDR3 is 16 amino acids. V was pared by 8 bases and J by 0 bases, with 17 bases between. Germline CDR1 MNHEY, CDR2 SMNVEV (reference sequence). Written as DNA, the CDR3 is TGTGCCAGCCGTTACCCGGGGACCTCCTCCTACAATGAGCAGTTCTTC. Amino acids: CASRYPGTSSYNEQFF.

The sample holds a few counts of this clonotype. The genes are TRBV6-1 and TRBJ2-5; 14 positions match TRBD2. Germline CDR1 MNHNS, CDR2 SASEGT. The V and J ends lost 4 bases and 2 bases, in that order; junction bases with no gene match: 9. The CDR3 has 18 residues. This CDR3 reads CASSVTGTSGSGQETQYF. CDR3 coding DNA: TGTGCCAGCAGTGTAACCGGGACTAGCGGGAGTGGGCAAGAGACCCAGTACTTC.

This clonotype was seen ten or more times. CDR3 in DNA: TGTGCCAGCAGTGAGGGACAGGGCCATGAAAAACTGTTTTTT. It codes for CASSEGQGHEKLFF. This chain joins TRBV2 and TRBJ1-4, with 9 positions matching TRBD1. V dropped 3 bases and J dropped 6; count of bases not matched to a gene: 2. Germline V gene data show CDR1 as SNHLY and CDR2 as FYNNEI. The CDR3 loop spans 14 amino acids.

There are a few counts of this clonotype. V gene TRBV3-1 combines with J gene TRBJ1-5, with 7 bases fitting TRBD1. The V and J ends lost 5 bases and 5 bases, in that order; junction bases with no gene match: 9. Per the germline V gene, CDR1 is LGHDT and CDR2 is YNNKEL (reference sequence). This CDR3 spans 15 amino acids. DNA for the CDR3: TGTGCCAGCAGCTTCCGGACAGGTCAGGATCAGCCCCAGCATTTT. Translation gives CASSFRTGQDQPQHF.

CDR3 nucleotides: TGCAGCGTACCCGGACGGACAGGGAACGGTTATGGCTACACCTTC. It is translated as CSVPGRTGNGYGYTF. V and J are TRBV29-1 and TRBJ1-2; 8 nucleotides match TRBD1. The CDR3 consists of 15 residues. Germline CDR1 is SQVTM and CDR2 is ANQGSEA. V gave up 6 bases and J gave up 5 bases; unmatched junction bases: 14.

V and J are TRBV7-9 and TRBJ2-5; no reliable D call. Trimming removed 7 bases from V and 7 bases from J, with 10 bases in between. This CDR3 has 11 amino acids. In germline, CDR1 is SEHNR, CDR2 FQNEAQ (reference sequence). CDR3 in DNA: TGTGCCAGCACCTTGAAATTGACCCAGTACTTC. It translates to CASTLKLTQYF.

Details on this clonotype: This clone may be a read error of a much larger clone one base away. The chain joins TRBV28 to TRBJ2-7; TRBD2 matches 9 bases. Germline loops: CDR1 MDHEN, CDR2 SYDVKM. Germline trimming cut 6 bases from V and 2 bases from J; bases unmatched to any gene: 8. The CDR3 covers 15 residues. The DNA for the CDR3 is TGTGCCAGCAGCTGTAGCGGGAGTGGTACCTACGAGCAGTACTTC. It translates to CASSCSGSGTYEQYF.

The chain carries TRBV7-9 and TRBJ1-1, with no clear D. Per germline, CDR1 SEHNR and CDR2 FQNEAQ (reference sequence). CDR3 length: 12 amino acids. With 7 bases removed from V and 0 bases from J, the gap between germline ends came to 6 bases. The CDR3 nucleotides read TGTGCCAGCAATCATGTGAACACTGAAGCTTTCTTT. It is translated as CASNHVNTEAFF.

The genes are TRBV14 and TRBJ2-7; tentative D call: TRBD2 (6 bases). The CDR3 has 15 residues. CDR1 and CDR2 (germline): SGHDN, FVKESK. Trimming removed 3 bases at V and 6 bases at J, with 18 bases between. CDR3 sequence (DNA): TGTGCCAGCAGCCACTGGACTATTAACCTGGCCGAGCAGTACTTC. Residues: CASSHWTINLAEQYF.

The chain combines TRBV6-1 with TRBJ1-6, with D possibly TRBD1 on 6 matching bases. Trimming left V 2 bases short and J 11 bases short, with 22 bases between. The CDR3 is 17 amino acids. Germline CDR1 and CDR2: MNHNS and SASEGT. CDR3 protein: CASSESVGGRGSPPLHF. Written as DNA, the CDR3 is TGTGCCAGCAGTGAATCGGTGGGTGGCAGGGGAAGTCCACCCCTCCACTTT.

The chain links TRBV5-6 to TRBJ1-1; 7 nucleotides match TRBD1. Trimming removed 4 bases from V and 8 bases from J; junction bases left unmatched: 14. Germline lookup yields CDR1 SGHDT and CDR2 YYEEEE. The CDR3 is 15 amino acids. The chain's CDR3 is CASSPPTGDLGEAFF. The CDR3, as DNA: TGTGCCAGCAGCCCTCCAACAGGGGACCTAGGGGAAGCTTTCTTT.

J is TRBJ2-7 and V is TRBV28; 7 positions agree with TRBD2. The CDR3 contains 12 residues. The ends lost 3 bases at V and 6 bases at J; junction bases unmatched: 2. Germline V gene sequence: CDR1 MDHEN, CDR2 SYDVKM. CDR3 nucleotide sequence: TGTGCCAGCAGTTTCCCTAGCGGCGAGCAGTACTTC. This gives the protein CASSFPSGEQYF.

This chain uses TRBV5-1 with TRBJ1-2; 10 bases map to TRBD1. Looked up from germline, CDR1 is SGHRS and CDR2 is YFSETQ. J lost 6 bases, V lost 0 bases, and 11 bases had no gene match. This CDR3 has 17 residues. This chain's CDR3 is CASSLGSGTGVTNGYTF. The CDR3 nucleotides read TGCGCCAGCAGCTTGGGATCCGGGACAGGGGTTACAAATGGCTACACCTTC.

The chain has TRBV19 and TRBJ1-2; TRBD1 might be the D (6 bases). Trimming removed 4 bases from V and 4 bases from J, with 10 bases in between. Germline V lookup: CDR1 LNHDA, CDR2 SQIVND (reference sequence). The CDR3 extends over 13 amino acids. CDR3 loop: CASSRGRFYGYTF. CDR3 bases: TGTGCCAGTAGTAGGGGGCGTTTCTATGGCTACACCTTC. The whole variable domain, remainder taken from reference TRBV19 and TRBJ1-2, is DGGITQSPKYLFRKEGQNVTLSCEQNLNHDAMYWYRQDPGQGLRLIYYSQIVNDFQKGDIAEGYSVSREKKESFPLTVTSAQKNPTAFYLCASSRGRFYGYTFGSGTRLTVV.

This chain joins TRBV27 and TRBJ2-2; D is undetermined. The CDR3 length is 12 residues. The V gene's germline CDR1 is MNHEY and CDR2 SMNVEV (reference sequence). Trimming pared 4 bases from V and 3 bases from J, leaving 3 bases between. The CDR3 reads CASSSYTGELFF. The DNA for the CDR3 is TGTGCCAGCAGTTCATACACCGGGGAGCTGTTTTTT.

The table lists this clonotype with a few counts. The chain has TRBV5-1 and TRBJ2-1, with D possibly called TRBD1 or TRBD2 (5 bases each). V lost 5 bases and J 10 bases, leaving 16 bases between the germline ends. The CDR3 is made up of 13 amino acids. The germline CDR1 and CDR2 sequences are SGHRS and YFSETQ. CDR3: CASSREGYREQFF. CDR3 in DNA: TGCGCCAGCAGTCGGGAAGGGTACAGGGAGCAGTTCTTC. Full variable domain (missing parts from reference TRBV5-1 and TRBJ2-1): KAGVTQTPRYLIKTRGQQVTLSCSPISGHRSVSWYQQTPGQGLQFLFEYFSETQRNKGNFPGRFSGRQFSNSRSEMNVSTLELGDSALYLCASSREGYREQFFGPGTRLTVL.

This clonotype was seen a few times. The chain recombines TRBV30 with TRBJ1-1; D call uncertain. Trimming cost V 0 bases and J 10 bases, with 21 bases left between them. Germline assignment: CDR1 GTSNPN and CDR2 SVGIG (reference sequence). CDR3 length equals 15 residues. The CDR3 region has the DNA TGTGCCTGGAGTGTATCCGCCGTGGCTTTTGTGAGAGCTTTCTTT. Its protein is CAWSVSAVAFVRAFF. The variable domain in full, completed from reference TRBV30 and TRBJ1-1, reads SQTIHQWPATLVQPVGSPLSLECTVEGTSNPNLYWYRQAAGRGLQLLFYSVGIGQISSEVPQNLSASRPQDRQFILSSKKLLLSDSGFYLCAWSVSAVAFVRAFFGQGTRLTVV.

This clonotype was seen ten or more times. The chain is built from TRBV20-1 and TRBJ1-2; D call uncertain. The CDR3 loop spans 12 amino acids. The ends were cut back, 3 bases at V and 4 bases at J, with 9 bases in the middle. Per germline, CDR1 DFQATT and CDR2 SNEGSKA (reference sequence). The CDR3 coding sequence is TGCAGTGCTAGTGTCAGCGGCTATGGCTACACCTTC. Its translation: CSASVSGYGYTF.

This clonotype has just a few counts. This chain links TRBV12-3 or TRBV12-4 with TRBJ1-1; D unresolved. Deletions cut 7 bases from V and 8 bases from J, with 14 bases between. CDR3 length equals 12 residues. The CDR3 DNA reads TGTGCCAGCACCTCAGTCCCCGGCGAAGCTTTCTTT. Encoded protein: CASTSVPGEAFF.

With regard to this clonotype: Being one base from a much bigger clone, this may be a read error. The chain combines TRBV12-3 or TRBV12-4 with TRBJ1-1; no firm D call. The V end was cut by 3 bases, the J end by 4 bases, with 12 bases between. The CDR3 extends over 14 amino acids. This CDR3 is CASSLKSQSTEAFF. The CDR3 DNA reads as TGTGCCAGCAGTTTGAAAAGCCAGAGCACTGAAGCTTTCTTT.

This clonotype was counted between two and nine times. The chain couples TRBV29-1 to TRBJ2-7, with D perhaps TRBD1 or TRBD2 (5 bases each). V gave up 0 bases and J gave up 7 bases, with 13 bases separating them. The CDR3 is 13 residues long. In germline, CDR1 is SQVTM, CDR2 ANQGSEA. CDR3 amino acids: CSVEDLPGREQYF. The CDR3 nucleotides are TGCAGCGTTGAAGATCTTCCGGGGCGGGAGCAGTACTTC.